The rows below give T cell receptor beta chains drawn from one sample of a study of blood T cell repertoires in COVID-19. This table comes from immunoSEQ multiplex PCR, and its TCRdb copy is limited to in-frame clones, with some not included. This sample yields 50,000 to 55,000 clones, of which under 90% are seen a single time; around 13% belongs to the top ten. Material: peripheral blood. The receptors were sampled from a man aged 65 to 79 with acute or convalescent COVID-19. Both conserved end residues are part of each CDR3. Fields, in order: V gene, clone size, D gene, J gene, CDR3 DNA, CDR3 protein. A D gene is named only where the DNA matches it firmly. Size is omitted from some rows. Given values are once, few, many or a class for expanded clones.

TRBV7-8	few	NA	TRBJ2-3	TGTGCCAGCAGCTCGCGTCACTTCTCCGGGGAGACCACAGATACGCAGTATTTT	CASSSRHFSGETTDTQYF
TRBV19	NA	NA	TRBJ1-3	TGTGCCAGTATCGACCTATCGGGTGGAAACACCATATATTTT	CASIDLSGGNTIYF
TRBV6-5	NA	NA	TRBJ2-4	TGTGCCAGCAGAGACTTAGGAGACATTCAGTACTTC	CASRDLGDIQYF
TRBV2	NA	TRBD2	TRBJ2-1	TGTGCCAGCAGTGAACTCGGGACTAGCAGGACTCCTGGGAATGAGCAGTTCTTC	CASSELGTSRTPGNEQFF
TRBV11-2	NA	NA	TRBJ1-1	TGTGCCAGCAGCTTAATAAAAATGAACACTGAAGCTTTCTTT	CASSLIKMNTEAFF
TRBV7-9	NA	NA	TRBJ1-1	TGTGCCGGAACGTCAGAGAACACTGAAGCTTTCTTT	CAGTSENTEAFF
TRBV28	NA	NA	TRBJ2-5	TGTGCCAGCAGTTTAAGCGAGACCCAGTACTTC	CASSLSETQYF
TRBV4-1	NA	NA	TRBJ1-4	TGCGCCAGCAGCTTAAGGGGGTTCACTGAAAAACTGTTTTTT	CASSLRGFTEKLFF
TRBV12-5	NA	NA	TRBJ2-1	TGTGCTAGTGGTTTGGTACGGGACACCTACTCCTACAATGAGCAGTTCTTC	CASGLVRDTYSYNEQFF
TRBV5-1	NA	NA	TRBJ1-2	TGCGCCAGCAGCTTAGCCCAGGGCGTCGATGGCTACACCTTC	CASSLAQGVDGYTF
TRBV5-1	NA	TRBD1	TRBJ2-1	TGCGCCAGCAGCCCGCGGACAGGGGGCGGCGAGCAGTTCTTC	CASSPRTGGGEQFF
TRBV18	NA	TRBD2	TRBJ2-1	TGTGCCAGCTCACTGGGACTAGCGGACTACAATGAGCAGTTCTTC	CASSLGLADYNEQFF
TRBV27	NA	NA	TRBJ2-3	TGTGCCAGCAGTTTATGGCAGGGAACGAGTACGCAGTATTTT	CASSLWQGTSTQYF
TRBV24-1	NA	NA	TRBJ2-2	TGTGCCACCAGTGATTTCGGCGGGAACACCGGGGAGCTGTTTTTT	CATSDFGGNTGELFF
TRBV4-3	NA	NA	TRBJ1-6	TGCGCCAGCAGCCAAGACGGACTATATTCACCCCTCCACTTT	CASSQDGLYSPLHF
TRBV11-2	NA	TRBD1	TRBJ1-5	TGTGCCAGCAGCTTAGGGGCAGGGGGGCAGCCCCAGCATTTT	CASSLGAGGQPQHF
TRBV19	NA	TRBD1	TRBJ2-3	TGTGCCAGTAGTATAGGACAGGGGGTAGGCACAGATACGCAGTATTTT	CASSIGQGVGTDTQYF
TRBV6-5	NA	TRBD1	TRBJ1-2	TGTGCCAGTATCGGACAGGGAACAGACTATGGCTACACCTTC	CASIGQGTDYGYTF
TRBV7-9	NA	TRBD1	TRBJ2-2	TGTGCCAGCAGCGGGACAGGGTGGGGCACCGGGGAGCTGTTTTTT	CASSGTGWGTGELFF
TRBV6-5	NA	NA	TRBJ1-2	TGTGCCAGCAGTTACCCAGGGACTGCTGGCTACACCTTC	CASSYPGTAGYTF
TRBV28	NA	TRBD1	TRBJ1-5	TGTGCCAGCAGTCCCTTGGGACAGGGCGGGCAGCCCCAGCATTTT	CASSPLGQGGQPQHF
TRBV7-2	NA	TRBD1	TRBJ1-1	TGTGCCAGCAGCGCTAACAGGGGGCGGTACACTGAAGCTTTCTTT	CASSANRGRYTEAFF
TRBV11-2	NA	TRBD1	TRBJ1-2	TGTGCCAGCAGCCCTTGGGACAGTAACGACTATGGCTACACCTTC	CASSPWDSNDYGYTF
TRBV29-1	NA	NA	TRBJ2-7	TGCAGCGTTGAAACGACTAGCGAGCAGTACTTC	CSVETTSEQYF
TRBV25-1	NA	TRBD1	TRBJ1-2	TGTGCCAGCAGTGGACACAGGGGATGGAACTATGGCTACACCTTC	CASSGHRGWNYGYTF
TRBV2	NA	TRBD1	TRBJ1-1	TGTGCCAGCAGTGGGCGACAGGGGAACACTGAAGCTTTCTTT	CASSGRQGNTEAFF
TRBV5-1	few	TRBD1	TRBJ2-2	TGCGCCAGCAGCCGGGACAGAAACACCGGGGAGCTGTTTTTT	CASSRDRNTGELFF
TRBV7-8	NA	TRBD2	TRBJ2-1	TGTGCCAGCAGCTTAGCGGTACTAGCGGGAATCAGAGCCTACAATGAGCAGTTCTTC	CASSLAVLAGIRAYNEQFF
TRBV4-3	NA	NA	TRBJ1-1	TGCGCCAGCAGCCAAGATATCCGGTCTCCTGAAGCTTTCTTT	CASSQDIRSPEAFF
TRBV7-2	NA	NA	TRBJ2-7	TGTGCCAGCAGCCCGTGGCAGTCGAACTACGAGCAGTACTTC	CASSPWQSNYEQYF
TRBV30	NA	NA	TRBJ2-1	TGTGCCTGGAGTACCGGGGGTTACAATGAGCAGTTCTTC	CAWSTGGYNEQFF
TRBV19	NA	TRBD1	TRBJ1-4	TGTGCCAGTAGGGACAGGGGGCGAAGAACTAATGAAAAACTGTTTTTT	CASRDRGRRTNEKLFF
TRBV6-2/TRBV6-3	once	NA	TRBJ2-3	TGTGCCAGCAGTTACGGGCAGAACACAGATACGCAGTATTTT	CASSYGQNTDTQYF
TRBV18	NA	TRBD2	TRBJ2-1	TGTGCCAGCTCACCAAGCGAGGGGCGACTAGCGGGGTACAATGAGCAGTTCTTC	CASSPSEGRLAGYNEQFF
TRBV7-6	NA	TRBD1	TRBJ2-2	TGTGCCAGCAGCTTAGGGACAGGGACGAGCACCGGGGAGCTGTTTTTT	CASSLGTGTSTGELFF
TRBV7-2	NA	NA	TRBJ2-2	TGTGCCAGCAGCGGGACATTCGCGAACACCGGGGAGCTGTTTTTT	CASSGTFANTGELFF
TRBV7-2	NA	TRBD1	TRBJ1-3	TGTGCCACCGAGAGGGACAGGGGAGGAAACACCATATATTTT	CATERDRGGNTIYF